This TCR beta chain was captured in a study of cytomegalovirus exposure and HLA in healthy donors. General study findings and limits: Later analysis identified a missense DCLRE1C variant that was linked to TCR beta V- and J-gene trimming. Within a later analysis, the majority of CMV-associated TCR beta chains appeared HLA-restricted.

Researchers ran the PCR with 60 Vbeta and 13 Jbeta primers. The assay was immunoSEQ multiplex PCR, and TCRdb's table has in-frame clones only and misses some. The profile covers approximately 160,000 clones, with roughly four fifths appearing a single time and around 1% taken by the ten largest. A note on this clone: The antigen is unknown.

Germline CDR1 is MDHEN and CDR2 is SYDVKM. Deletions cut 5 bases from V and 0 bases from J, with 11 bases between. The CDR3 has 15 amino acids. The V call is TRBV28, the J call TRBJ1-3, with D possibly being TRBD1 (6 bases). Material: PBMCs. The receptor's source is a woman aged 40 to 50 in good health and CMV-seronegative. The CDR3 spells CASSGGDNSGNTIYF. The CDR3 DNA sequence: TGTGCCAGCAGTGGGGGGGACAACTCTGGAAACACCATATATTTT.